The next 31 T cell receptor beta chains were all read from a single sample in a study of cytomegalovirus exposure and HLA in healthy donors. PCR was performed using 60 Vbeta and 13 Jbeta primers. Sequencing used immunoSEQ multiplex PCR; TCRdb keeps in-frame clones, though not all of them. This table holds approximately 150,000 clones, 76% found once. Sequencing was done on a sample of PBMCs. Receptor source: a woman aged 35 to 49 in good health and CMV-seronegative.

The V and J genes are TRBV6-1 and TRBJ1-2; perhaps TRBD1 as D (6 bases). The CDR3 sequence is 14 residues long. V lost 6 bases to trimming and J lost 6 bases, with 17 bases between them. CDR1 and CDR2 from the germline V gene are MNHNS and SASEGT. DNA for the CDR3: TGTGCCAGCAGACTTCGTCGACAGGTACATGGCTACACCTTC. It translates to CASRLRRQVHGYTF.

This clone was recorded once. CDR3 region: CASSSQLWDRDSTDTQYF. CDR3 bases: TGTGCCAGCAGCTCCCAACTCTGGGACAGGGACAGCACAGATACGCAGTATTTT. The genes are TRBV7-9 and TRBJ2-3, with 9 bases matching TRBD1. V lost 4 bases, J lost 0 bases, and 11 bases stayed unmatched. The V gene's germline CDR1 is SEHNR and CDR2 FQNEAQ (reference sequence). The CDR3 loop spans 18 amino acids.

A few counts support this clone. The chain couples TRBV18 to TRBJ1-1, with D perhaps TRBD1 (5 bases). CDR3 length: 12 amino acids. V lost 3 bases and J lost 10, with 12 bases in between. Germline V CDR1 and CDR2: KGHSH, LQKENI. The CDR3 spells CASSPSGDGAFF. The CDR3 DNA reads TGTGCCAGCTCACCTTCGGGGGATGGAGCTTTCTTT.

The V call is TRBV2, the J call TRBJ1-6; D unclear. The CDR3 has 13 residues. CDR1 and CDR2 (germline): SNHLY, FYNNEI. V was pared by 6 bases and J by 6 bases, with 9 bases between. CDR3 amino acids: CASSAYLNSPLHF. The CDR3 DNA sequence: TGTGCCAGCAGCGCCTACCTTAATTCACCCCTCCACTTT.

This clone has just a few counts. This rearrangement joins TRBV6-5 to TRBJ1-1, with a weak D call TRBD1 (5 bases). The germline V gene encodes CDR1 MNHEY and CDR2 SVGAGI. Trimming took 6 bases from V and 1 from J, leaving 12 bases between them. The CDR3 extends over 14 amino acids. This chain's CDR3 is CASSRRQGNTEAFF. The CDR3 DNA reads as TGTGCCAGCAGCCGAAGGCAGGGGAACACTGAAGCTTTCTTT.

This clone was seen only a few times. CDR3 DNA: TGTGCCAGCAGAGAGCCCGGGGGGACCTACGAGCAGTACTTC. Translating it yields CASREPGGTYEQYF. The V call is TRBV6-6, the J call TRBJ2-7, with TRBD2 matching 7 bases. The germline CDR1 and CDR2 sequences are MNHNY and SVGAGI (reference sequence). CDR3 length equals 14 residues. V lost 6 bases, J lost 2 bases, and 7 bases stayed unmatched.

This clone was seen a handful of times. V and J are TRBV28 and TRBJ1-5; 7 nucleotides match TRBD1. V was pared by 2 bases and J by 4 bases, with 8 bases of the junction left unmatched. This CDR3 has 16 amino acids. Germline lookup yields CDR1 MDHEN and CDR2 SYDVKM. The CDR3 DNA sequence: TGTGCCAGCAGTTTAGCTGACAGGGTACGGAATCAGCCCCAGCATTTT. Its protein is CASSLADRVRNQPQHF.

For the CDR3, the DNA is TGCAGCGTGAAACGAGGGGGATACGAGCAGTACTTC. This encodes CSVKRGGYEQYF. The chain joins TRBV29-1 to TRBJ2-7, with D maybe TRBD1 (6 bases). V was shortened by 6 bases and J by 4 bases, with 13 bases between the two germline ends. Germline CDR1 and CDR2: SQVTM and ANQGSEA. CDR3 size: 12 residues.

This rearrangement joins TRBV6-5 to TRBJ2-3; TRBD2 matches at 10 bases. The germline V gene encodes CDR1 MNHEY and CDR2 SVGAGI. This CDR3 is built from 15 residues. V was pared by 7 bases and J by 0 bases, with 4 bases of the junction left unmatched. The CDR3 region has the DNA TGTGCCAGCAACCCGACTAGCGGGAGCACAGATACGCAGTATTTT. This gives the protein CASNPTSGSTDTQYF.

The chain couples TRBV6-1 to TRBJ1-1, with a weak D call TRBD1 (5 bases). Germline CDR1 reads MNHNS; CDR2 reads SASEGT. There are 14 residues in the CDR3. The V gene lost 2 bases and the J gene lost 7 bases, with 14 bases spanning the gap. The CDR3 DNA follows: TGTGCCAGCAGTGAATATCAGGGAACGGATGAAGCTTTCTTT. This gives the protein CASSEYQGTDEAFF.

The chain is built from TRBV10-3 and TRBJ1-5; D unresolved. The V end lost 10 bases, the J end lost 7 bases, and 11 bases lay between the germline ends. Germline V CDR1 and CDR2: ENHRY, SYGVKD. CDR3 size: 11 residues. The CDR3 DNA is TGTGCCAGCGGCCCCCAACAGCCCCAGCATTTT. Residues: CASGPQQPQHF.

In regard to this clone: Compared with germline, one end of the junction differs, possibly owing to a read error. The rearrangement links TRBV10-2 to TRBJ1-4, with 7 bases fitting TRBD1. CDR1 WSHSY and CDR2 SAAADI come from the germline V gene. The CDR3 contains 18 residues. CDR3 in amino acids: CASSYTGQRLSTSEKLFF. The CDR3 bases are TGCGCCAGCAGTTACACGGGACAGCGCTTATCTACTAGTGAAAAACTGTTTTTT.

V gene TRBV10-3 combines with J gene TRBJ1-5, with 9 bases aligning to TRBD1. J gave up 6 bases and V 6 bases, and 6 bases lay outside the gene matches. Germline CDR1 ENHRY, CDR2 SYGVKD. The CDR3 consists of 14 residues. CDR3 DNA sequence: TGTGCCATCAGCCGGGACAGGGAACGTCAGCCCCAGCATTTT. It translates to CAISRDRERQPQHF.

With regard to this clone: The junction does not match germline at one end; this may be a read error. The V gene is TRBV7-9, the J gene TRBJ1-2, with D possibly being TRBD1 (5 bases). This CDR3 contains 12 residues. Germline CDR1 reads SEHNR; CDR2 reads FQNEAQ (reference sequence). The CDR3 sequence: CASSFQPQGVYF. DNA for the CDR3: TGTGCCAGCAGCTTTCAGCCCCAAGGGGTCTACTTC.

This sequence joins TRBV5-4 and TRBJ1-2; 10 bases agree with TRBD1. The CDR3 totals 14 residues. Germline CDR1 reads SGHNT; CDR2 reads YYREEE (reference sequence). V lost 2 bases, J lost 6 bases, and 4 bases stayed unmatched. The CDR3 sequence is CASSFRDRGHGYTF. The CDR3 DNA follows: TGTGCCAGCAGCTTCCGGGACAGGGGTCATGGCTACACCTTC. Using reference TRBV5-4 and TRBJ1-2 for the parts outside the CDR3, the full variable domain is ETGVTQSPTHLIKTRGQQVTLRCSSQSGHNTVSWYQQALGQGPQFIFQYYREEENGRGNFPPRFSGLQFPNYSSELNVNALELDDSALYLCASSFRDRGHGYTFGSGTRLTVV.

The CDR3 reads CASSYHGGTGEEKLFF. For the CDR3, the DNA is TGTGCCAGCAGTTACCACGGAGGGACAGGAGAAGAAAAACTGTTTTTT. The chain recombines TRBV6-6 with TRBJ1-4, with 8 bases lining up with TRBD1. Germline CDR1 reads MNHNY; CDR2 reads SVGAGI (reference sequence). The CDR3 contains 16 residues. V lost 2 bases to trimming and J lost 8 bases; unmatched junction nucleotides: 10.

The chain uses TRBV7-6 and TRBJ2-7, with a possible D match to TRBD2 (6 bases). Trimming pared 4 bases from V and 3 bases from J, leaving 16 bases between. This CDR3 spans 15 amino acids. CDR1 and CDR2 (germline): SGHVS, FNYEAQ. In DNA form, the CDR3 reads TGTGCCAGCAGCTCCCTACCCGGGGGAGACTACGAGCAGTACTTC. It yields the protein CASSSLPGGDYEQYF.

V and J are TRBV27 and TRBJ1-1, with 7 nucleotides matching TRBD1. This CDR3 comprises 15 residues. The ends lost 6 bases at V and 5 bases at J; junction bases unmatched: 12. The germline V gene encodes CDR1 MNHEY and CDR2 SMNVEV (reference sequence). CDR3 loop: CASSTTWTGRTEAFF. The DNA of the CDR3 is TGTGCCAGCAGCACCACCTGGACAGGCCGGACTGAAGCTTTCTTT.

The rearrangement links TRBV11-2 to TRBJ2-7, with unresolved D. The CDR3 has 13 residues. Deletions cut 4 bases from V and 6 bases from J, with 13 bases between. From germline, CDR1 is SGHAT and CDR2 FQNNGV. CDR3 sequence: CASSWSNSLEQYF. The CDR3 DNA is TGTGCCAGCAGCTGGTCAAACAGCCTCGAGCAGTACTTC. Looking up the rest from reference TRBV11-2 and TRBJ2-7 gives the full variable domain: EAGVAQSPRYKIIEKRQSVAFWCNPISGHATLYWYQQILGQGPKLLIQFQNNGVVDDSQLPKDRFSAERLKGVDSTLKIQPAKLEDSAVYLCASSWSNSLEQYFGPGTRLTVT.

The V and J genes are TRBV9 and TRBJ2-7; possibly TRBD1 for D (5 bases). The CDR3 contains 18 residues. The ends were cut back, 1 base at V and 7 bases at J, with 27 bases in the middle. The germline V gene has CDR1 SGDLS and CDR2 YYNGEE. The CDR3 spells CASSVFPHYQGFSSEQYF. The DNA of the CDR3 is TGTGCCAGCAGCGTATTCCCACATTATCAGGGTTTTTCTTCGGAGCAGTACTTC.

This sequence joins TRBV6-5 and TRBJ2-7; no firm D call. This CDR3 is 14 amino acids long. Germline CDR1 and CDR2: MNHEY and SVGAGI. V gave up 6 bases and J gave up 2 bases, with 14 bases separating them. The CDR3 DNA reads TGTGCCAGCAGATCCTTGACAAGGACCTACGAGCAGTACTTC. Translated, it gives CASRSLTRTYEQYF.

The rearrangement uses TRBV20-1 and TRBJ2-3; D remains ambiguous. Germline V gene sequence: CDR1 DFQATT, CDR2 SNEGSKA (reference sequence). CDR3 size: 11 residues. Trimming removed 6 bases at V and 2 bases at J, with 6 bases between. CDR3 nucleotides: TGCAGTGCCCCCTCCACAGATACGCAGTATTTT. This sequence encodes CSAPSTDTQYF.

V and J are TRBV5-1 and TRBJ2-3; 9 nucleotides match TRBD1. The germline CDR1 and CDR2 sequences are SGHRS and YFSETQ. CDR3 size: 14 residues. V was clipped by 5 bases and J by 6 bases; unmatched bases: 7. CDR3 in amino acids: CASRLGTGSDTQYF. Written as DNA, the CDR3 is TGCGCCAGCAGACTCGGGACAGGGTCTGATACGCAGTATTTT.

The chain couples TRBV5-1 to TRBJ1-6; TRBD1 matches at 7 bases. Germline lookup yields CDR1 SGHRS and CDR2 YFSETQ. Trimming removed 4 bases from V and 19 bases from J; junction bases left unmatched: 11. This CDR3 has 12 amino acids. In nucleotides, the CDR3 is TGCGCCAGCAGCCCAGATACGGGACAGCGACACTTT. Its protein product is CASSPDTGQRHF.

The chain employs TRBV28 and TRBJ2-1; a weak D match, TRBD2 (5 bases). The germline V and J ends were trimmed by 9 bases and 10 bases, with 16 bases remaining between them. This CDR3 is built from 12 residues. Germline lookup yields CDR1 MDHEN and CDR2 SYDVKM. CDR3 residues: CASHYSGGEQFF. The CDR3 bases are TGTGCCAGTCATTACTCCGGCGGGGAGCAGTTCTTC.

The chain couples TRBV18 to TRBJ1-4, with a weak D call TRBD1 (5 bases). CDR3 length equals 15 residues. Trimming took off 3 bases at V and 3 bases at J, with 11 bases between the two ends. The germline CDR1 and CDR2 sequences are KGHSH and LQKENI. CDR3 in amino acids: CASSPQTDPNEKLFF. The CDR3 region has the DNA TGTGCCAGCTCACCGCAGACAGACCCTAATGAAAAACTGTTTTTT.

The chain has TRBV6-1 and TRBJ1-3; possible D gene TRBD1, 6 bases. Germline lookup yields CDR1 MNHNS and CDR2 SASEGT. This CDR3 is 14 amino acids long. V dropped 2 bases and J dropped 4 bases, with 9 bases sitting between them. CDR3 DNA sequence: TGTGCCAGCAGTGAAACGAGGGGGGGAAACACCATATATTTT. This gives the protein CASSETRGGNTIYF.

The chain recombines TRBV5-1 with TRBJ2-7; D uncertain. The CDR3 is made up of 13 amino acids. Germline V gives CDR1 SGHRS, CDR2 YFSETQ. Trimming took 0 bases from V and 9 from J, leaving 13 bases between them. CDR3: CASSLAGHLGQYF. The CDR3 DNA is TGCGCCAGCAGCTTGGCAGGCCACCTCGGGCAGTACTTC. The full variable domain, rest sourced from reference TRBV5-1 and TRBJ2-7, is KAGVTQTPRYLIKTRGQQVTLSCSPISGHRSVSWYQQTPGQGLQFLFEYFSETQRNKGNFPGRFSGRQFSNSRSEMNVSTLELGDSALYLCASSLAGHLGQYFGPGTRLTVT.

In DNA form, the CDR3 reads TGTGCCAGCAGCTCCGGGACAGCTCCCTACGAGCAGTACTTC. It codes for CASSSGTAPYEQYF. The J gene is TRBJ2-7, the V gene TRBV5-4, with TRBD1 matching 7 bases. V shed 3 bases, J shed 2 bases, and the junction held 5 bases outside the gene matches. The CDR3 runs 14 residues. Germline CDR1 is SGHNT and CDR2 is YYREEE (reference sequence).

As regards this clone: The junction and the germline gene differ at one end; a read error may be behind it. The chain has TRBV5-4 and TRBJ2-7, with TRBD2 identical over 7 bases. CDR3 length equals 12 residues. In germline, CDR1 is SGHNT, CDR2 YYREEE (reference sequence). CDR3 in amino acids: CASSLGRGLPNF. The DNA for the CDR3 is TGTGCCAGCAGCTTGGGTAGGGGACTACCGAATTTC.

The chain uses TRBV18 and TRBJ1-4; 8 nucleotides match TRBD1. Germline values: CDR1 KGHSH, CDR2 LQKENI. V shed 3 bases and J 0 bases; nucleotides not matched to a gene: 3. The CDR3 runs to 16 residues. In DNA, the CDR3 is TGTGCCAGCTCACCGAACAGGGGGGCAACTAATGAAAAACTGTTTTTT. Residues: CASSPNRGATNEKLFF.